Given below is one T cell receptor (beta chain) in context. This PCR relied on a set of 60 Vbeta primers and 13 Jbeta primers. TCRdb keeps only in-frame clones here, not all; method: immunoSEQ multiplex PCR. The sample has about 120,000 clones, 63% seen once. These data belong to a study of cytomegalovirus exposure and HLA in healthy donors. This CDR3 comprises 14 residues. V was pared by 1 base and J by 4 bases, with 1 base of the junction left unmatched. CDR1 is SGHTA and CDR2 is FQGNSA in the germline V gene. Sample: PBMCs. The chain couples TRBV7-2 to TRBJ2-1, with TRBD2 matching 7 bases. The receptor was isolated from a man aged 35 to 55 in good health and CMV-seropositive. CDR3 protein: CASSLVGLYNEQFF. In DNA, the CDR3 is TGTGCCAGCAGCTTAGTGGGACTATACAATGAGCAGTTCTTC.